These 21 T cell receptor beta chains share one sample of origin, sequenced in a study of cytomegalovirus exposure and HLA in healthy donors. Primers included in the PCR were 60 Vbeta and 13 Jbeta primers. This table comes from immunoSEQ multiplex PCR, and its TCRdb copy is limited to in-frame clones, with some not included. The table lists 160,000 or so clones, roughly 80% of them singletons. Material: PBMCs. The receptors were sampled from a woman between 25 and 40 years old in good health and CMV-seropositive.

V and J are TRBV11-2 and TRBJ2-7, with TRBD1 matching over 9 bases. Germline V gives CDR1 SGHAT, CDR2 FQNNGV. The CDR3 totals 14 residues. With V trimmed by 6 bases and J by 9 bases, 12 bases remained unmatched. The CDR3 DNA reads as TGTGCCAGCAGTGGTTGGACAGGGGTTTCGGTGCAGTACTTC. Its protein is CASSGWTGVSVQYF. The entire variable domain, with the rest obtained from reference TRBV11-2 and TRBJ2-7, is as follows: EAGVAQSPRYKIIEKRQSVAFWCNPISGHATLYWYQQILGQGPKLLIQFQNNGVVDDSQLPKDRFSAERLKGVDSTLKIQPAKLEDSAVYLCASSGWTGVSVQYFGPGTRLTVT.

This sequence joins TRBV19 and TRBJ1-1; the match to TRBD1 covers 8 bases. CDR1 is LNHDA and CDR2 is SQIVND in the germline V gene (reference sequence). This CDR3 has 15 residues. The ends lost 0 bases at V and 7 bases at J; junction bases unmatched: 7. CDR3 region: CASSIDQGAGREAFF. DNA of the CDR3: TGTGCCAGTAGTATAGATCAGGGGGCCGGACGTGAAGCTTTCTTT.

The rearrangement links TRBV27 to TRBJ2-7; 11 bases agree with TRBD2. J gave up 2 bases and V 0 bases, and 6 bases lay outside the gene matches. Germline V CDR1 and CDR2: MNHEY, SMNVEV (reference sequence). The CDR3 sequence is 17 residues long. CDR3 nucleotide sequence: TGTGCCAGCAGTTTATCGGCTAGCGGGGGGCAGCCCTACGAGCAGTACTTC. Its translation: CASSLSASGGQPYEQYF.

CDR3 coding DNA: TGTGCCAGCAGTCGAGGATTAAACAATGAGCAGTTCTTC. Translation gives CASSRGLNNEQFF. V and J are TRBV6-5 and TRBJ2-1; no definite D call. This CDR3 region has 13 residues. Looked up from germline, CDR1 is MNHEY and CDR2 is SVGAGI. V was pared by 5 bases and J by 5 bases, with 10 bases between.

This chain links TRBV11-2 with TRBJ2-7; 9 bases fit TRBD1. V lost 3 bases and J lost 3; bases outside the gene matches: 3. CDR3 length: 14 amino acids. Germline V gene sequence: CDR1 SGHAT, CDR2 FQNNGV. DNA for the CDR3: TGTGCCAGCAGCTTGGGACAGGGAGTCTACGAGCAGTACTTC. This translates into CASSLGQGVYEQYF.

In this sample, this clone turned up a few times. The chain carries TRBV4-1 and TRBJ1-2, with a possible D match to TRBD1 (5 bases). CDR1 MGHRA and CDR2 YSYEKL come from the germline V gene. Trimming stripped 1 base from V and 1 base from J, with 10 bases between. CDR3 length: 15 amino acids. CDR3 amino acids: CASSQVAGNNYGYTF. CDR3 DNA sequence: TGCGCCAGCAGCCAAGTGGCAGGGAATAACTATGGCTACACCTTC.

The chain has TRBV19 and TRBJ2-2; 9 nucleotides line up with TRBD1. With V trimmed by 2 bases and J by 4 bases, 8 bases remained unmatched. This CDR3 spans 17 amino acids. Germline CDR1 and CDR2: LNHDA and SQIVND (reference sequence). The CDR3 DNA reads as TGTGCCAGTAGTATATTGGGACAGGGCTCCTCCACCGGGGAGCTGTTTTTT. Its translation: CASSILGQGSSTGELFF.

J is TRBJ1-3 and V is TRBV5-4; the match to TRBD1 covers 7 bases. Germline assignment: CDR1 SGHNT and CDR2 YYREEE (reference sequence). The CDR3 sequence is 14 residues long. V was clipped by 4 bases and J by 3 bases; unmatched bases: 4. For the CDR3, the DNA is TGTGCCAGCAGCCCGACAGGGTTTGGAAACACCATATATTTT. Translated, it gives CASSPTGFGNTIYF.

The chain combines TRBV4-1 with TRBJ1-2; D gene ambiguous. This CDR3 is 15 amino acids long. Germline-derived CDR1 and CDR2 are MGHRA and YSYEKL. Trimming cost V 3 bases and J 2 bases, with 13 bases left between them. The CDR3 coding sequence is TGCGCCAGCAGCCAGGGTCCGGAGGCAAACTATGGCTACACCTTC. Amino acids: CASSQGPEANYGYTF.

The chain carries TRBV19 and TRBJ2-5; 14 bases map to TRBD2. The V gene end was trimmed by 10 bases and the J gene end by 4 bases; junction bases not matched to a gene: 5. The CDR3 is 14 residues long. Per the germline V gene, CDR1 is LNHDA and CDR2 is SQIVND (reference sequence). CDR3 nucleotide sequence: TGTGCCACCGCGACTAGCGGGGGGGGAGAGACCCAGTACTTC. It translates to CATATSGGGETQYF.

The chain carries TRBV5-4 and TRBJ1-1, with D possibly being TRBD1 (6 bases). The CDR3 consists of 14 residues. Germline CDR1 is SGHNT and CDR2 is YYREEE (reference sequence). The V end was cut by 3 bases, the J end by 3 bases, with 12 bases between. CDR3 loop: CASSWGQGDTEAFF. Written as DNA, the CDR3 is TGTGCCAGCAGCTGGGGGCAGGGCGACACTGAAGCTTTCTTT. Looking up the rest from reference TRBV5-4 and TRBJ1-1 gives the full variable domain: ETGVTQSPTHLIKTRGQQVTLRCSSQSGHNTVSWYQQALGQGPQFIFQYYREEENGRGNFPPRFSGLQFPNYSSELNVNALELDDSALYLCASSWGQGDTEAFFGQGTRLTVV.

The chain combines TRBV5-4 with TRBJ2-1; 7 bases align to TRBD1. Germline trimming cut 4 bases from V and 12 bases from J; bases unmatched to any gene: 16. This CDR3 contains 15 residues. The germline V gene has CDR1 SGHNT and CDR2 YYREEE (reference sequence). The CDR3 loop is CASSIEGRQGSRQFF. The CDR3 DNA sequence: TGTGCCAGCAGCATTGAAGGTAGACAGGGTAGCAGGCAGTTCTTC.

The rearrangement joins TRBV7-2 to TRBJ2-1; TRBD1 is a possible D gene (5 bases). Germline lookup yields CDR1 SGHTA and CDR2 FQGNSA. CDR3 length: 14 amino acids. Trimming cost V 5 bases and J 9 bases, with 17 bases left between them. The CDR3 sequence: CASSQWGTRSEQFF. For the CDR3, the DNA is TGTGCCAGCAGCCAGTGGGGCACACGGAGTGAGCAGTTCTTC.

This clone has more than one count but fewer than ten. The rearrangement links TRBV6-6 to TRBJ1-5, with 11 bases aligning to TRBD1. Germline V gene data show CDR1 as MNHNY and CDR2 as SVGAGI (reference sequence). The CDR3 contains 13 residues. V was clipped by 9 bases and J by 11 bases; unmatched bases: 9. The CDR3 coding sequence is TGTGCCAGTCAGGACAGGGGGCTTCTTGCCCAGCATTTT. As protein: CASQDRGLLAQHF.

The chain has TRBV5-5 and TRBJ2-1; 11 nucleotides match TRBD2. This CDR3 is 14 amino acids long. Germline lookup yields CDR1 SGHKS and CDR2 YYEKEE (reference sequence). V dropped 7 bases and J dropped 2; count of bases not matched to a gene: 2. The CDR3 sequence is CASLAGGTYNEQFF. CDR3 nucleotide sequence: TGTGCCAGCCTAGCGGGGGGCACCTACAATGAGCAGTTCTTC.

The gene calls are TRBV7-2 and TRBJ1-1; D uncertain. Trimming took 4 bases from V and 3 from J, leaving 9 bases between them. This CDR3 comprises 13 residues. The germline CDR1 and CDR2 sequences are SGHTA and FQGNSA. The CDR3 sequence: CASSSSYYTEAFF. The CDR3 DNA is TGTGCCAGCAGCTCATCCTACTACACTGAAGCTTTCTTT.

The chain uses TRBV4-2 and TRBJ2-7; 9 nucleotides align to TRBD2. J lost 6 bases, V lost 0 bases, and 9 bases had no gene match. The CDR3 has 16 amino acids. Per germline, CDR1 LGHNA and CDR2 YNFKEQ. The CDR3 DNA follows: TGTGCCAGCAGCCAAGATCCGCCTAGCGGGGTGTCCGAGCAGTACTTC. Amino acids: CASSQDPPSGVSEQYF.

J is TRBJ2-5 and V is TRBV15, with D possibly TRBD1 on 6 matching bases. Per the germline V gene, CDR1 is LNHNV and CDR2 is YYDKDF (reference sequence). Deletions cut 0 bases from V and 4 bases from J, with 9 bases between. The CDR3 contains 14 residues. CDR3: CATSREGDTETQYF. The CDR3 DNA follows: TGTGCCACCAGCAGAGAAGGGGACACAGAGACCCAGTACTTC. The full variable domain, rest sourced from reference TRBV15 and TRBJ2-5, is DAMVIQNPRYQVTQFGKPVTLSCSQTLNHNVMYWYQQKSSQAPKLLFHYYDKDFNNEADTPDNFQSRRPNTSFCFLDIRSPGLGDTAMYLCATSREGDTETQYFGPGTRLLVL.

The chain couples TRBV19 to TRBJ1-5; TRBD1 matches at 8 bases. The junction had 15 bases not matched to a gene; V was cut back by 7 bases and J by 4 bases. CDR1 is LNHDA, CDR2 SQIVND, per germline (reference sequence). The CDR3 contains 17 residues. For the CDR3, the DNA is TGTGCCAGTAACCAGAGAGGACAGGGAGGGTGGAATCAGCCCCAGCATTTT. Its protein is CASNQRGQGGWNQPQHF.

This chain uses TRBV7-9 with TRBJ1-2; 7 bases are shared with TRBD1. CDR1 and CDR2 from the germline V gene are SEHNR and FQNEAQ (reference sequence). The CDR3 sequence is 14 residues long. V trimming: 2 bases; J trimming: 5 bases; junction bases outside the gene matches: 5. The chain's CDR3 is CASSLNAGGYGYTF. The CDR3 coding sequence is TGTGCCAGCAGCTTAAACGCAGGGGGGTATGGCTACACCTTC.

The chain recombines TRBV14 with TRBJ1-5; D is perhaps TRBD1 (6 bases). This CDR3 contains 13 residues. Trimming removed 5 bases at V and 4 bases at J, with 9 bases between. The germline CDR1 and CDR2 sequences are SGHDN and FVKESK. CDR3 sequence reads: CASSTGSNQPQHF. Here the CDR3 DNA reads TGTGCCAGCAGCACAGGGTCAAATCAGCCCCAGCATTTT.